This TCR beta chain was sequenced during a study of blood T cell repertoires in COVID-19. Study summary: Acute and convalescent COVID-19 samples came from the United States, Italy and Spain. T cells, B-cell-depleted T cells, or PBMCs provided the cDNA or gDNA that served as material.

Unmatched junction bases numbered 6, after V lost 6 bases and J lost 7 bases. The CDR3 covers 13 residues. Germline loops: CDR1 SNHLY, CDR2 FYNNEI. In the authors' methods: Cell counts per sample came from amplifying reference gene primers. Using immunoSEQ multiplex PCR, the repertoire was profiled, and TCRdb retains in-frame clones only, with some absent. V, J and clone size reflect that table, while D and trimming were determined from the DNA. Here the sample spans about 180,000 clones, 65% to 90% being singletons. Worth noting for this clone: This same CDR3 is encoded by further DNA sequences in the sample.

Recovery among Cohort 3 donors was established by two negative PCRs, clearance, or symptom resolution. The chain carries TRBV2 and TRBJ1-2, with 9 bases lining up with TRBD1. Sequencing was carried out using PBMCs or T cells enriched from blood (not recorded which). This clonotype originated in a man aged 50 or older who had recovered from COVID-19. CDR3 sequence reads: CASRRQGEGGYTF. In DNA form, the CDR3 reads TGTGCCAGCAGAAGACAGGGGGAAGGTGGCTACACCTTC.